This T cell receptor beta chain was found in a study of liver allograft versus peripheral blood T cells. At the level of the study: Recipients' peripheral blood supplied the T cell receptor repertoires against which those in transplanted livers were compared. Study results and caveats: Reportedly, liver allograft T cell receptor repertoires differed from peripheral blood ones.

With respect to this clonotype: Its antigen is still unknown.

Trimming stripped 6 bases from V and 0 bases from J, with 14 bases between. The CDR3 loop spans 16 amino acids. The germline V gene encodes CDR1 MNHEY and CDR2 SMNVEV (reference sequence). TCRdb redid the calling of the reads with MiXCR, one entry per CDR3 protein. This sample carries 6,500 to 9,500 distinct CDR3 sequences, under 20% of them seen once, and the ten largest clones take about 4.2%. This clonotype originated in a human patient who had a liver transplant. Some T cells could come from the graft donor. This chain links TRBV27 with TRBJ2-2; D gene ambiguous. CDR3 protein: CASSLELDANTGELFF. CDR3 in DNA: TGTGCCAGCAGCCTCGAGCTGGACGCGAACACCGGGGAGCTGTTTTTT.